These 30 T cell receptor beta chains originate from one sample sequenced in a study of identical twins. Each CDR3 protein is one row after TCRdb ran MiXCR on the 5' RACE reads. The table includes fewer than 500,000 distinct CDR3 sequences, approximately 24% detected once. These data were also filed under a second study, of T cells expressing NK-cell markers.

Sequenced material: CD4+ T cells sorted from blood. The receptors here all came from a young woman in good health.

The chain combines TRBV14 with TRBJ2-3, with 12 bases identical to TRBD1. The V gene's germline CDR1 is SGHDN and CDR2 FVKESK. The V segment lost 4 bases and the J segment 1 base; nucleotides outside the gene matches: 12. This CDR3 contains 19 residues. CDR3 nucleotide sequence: TGTGCCAGCAGCCGTTCCGGGACAGGGGGCTTTTTTCGCACAGATACGCAGTATTTT. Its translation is CASSRSGTGGFFRTDTQYF.

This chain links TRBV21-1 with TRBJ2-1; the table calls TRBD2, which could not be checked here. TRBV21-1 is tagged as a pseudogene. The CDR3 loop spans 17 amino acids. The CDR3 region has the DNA TGTGCCAGCACCCTGGGACTAGCGGGGCGCTCCTACAATGAGCAGTTCTTC. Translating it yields CASTLGLAGRSYNEQFF.

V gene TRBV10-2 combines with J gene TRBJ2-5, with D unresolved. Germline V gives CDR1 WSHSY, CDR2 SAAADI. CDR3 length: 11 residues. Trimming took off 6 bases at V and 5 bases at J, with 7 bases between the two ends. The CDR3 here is CASRGYETQYF. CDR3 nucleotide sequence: TGCGCCAGCAGGGGATATGAGACCCAGTACTTC.

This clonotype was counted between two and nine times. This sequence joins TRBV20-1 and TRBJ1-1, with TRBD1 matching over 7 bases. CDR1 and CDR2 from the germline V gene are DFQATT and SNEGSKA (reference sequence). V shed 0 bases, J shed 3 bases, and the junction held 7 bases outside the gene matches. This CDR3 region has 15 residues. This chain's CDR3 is CSARDRDRGDTEAFF. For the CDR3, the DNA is TGCAGTGCTAGAGACCGGGACAGAGGGGACACTGAAGCTTTCTTT.

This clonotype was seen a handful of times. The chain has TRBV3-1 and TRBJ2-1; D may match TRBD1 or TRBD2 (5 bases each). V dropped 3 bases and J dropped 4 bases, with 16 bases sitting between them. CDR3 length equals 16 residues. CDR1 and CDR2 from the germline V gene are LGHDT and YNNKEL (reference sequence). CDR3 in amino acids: CASSQLHRDGYNEQFF. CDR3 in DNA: TGTGCCAGCAGCCAGCTACACCGGGACGGGTACAATGAGCAGTTCTTC.

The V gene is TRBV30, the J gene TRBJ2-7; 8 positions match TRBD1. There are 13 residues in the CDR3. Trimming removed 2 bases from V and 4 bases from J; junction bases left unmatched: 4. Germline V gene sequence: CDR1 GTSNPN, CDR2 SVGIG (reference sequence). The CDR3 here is CAWSRNRGYEQYF. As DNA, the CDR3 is TGTGCCTGGAGTCGAAACAGGGGGTACGAGCAGTACTTC. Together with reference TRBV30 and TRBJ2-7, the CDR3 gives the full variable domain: SQTIHQWPATLVQPVGSPLSLECTVEGTSNPNLYWYRQAAGRGLQLLFYSVGIGQISSEVPQNLSASRPQDRQFILSSKKLLLSDSGFYLCAWSRNRGYEQYFGPGTRLTVT.

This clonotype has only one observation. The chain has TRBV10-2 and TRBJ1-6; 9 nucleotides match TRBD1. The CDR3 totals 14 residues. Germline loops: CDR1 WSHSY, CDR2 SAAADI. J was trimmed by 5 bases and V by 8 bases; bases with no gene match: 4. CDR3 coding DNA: TGCGCCAGCGTGGGGACAGGGAATAATTCACCCCTCCACTTT. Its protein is CASVGTGNNSPLHF.

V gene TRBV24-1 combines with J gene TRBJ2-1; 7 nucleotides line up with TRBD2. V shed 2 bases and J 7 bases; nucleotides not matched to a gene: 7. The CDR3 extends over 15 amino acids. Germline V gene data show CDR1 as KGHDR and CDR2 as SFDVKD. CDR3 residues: CATSDSRGRGNEQFF. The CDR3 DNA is TGTGCCACCAGTGATTCCCGTGGGAGGGGTAATGAGCAGTTCTTC.

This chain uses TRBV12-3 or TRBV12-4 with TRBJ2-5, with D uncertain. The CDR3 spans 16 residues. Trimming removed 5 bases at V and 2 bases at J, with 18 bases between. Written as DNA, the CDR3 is TGTGCCAGCAGTCCGGCCCGAGCGCGTTGGCAAGAGACCCAGTACTTC. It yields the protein CASSPARARWQETQYF.

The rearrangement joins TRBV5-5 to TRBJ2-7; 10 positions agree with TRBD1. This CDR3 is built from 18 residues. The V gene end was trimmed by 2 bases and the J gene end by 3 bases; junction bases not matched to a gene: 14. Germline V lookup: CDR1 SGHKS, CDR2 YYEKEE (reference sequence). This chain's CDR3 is CASSFPPGQGSSVYEQYF. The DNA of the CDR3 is TGTGCCAGCAGCTTTCCCCCGGGACAGGGGTCTTCAGTCTACGAGCAGTACTTC. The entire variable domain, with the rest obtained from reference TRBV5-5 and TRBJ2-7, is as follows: DAGVTQSPTHLIKTRGQQVTLRCSPISGHKSVSWYQQVLGQGPQFIFQYYEKEERGRGNFPDRFSARQFPNYSSELNVNALLLGDSALYLCASSFPPGQGSSVYEQYFGPGTRLTVT.

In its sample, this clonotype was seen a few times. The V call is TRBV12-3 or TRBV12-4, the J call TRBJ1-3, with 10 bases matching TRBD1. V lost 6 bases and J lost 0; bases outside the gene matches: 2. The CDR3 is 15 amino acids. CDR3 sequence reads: CASSRDRGSGNTIYF. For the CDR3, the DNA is TGTGCCAGCAGCCGGGACAGGGGCTCTGGAAACACCATATATTTT.

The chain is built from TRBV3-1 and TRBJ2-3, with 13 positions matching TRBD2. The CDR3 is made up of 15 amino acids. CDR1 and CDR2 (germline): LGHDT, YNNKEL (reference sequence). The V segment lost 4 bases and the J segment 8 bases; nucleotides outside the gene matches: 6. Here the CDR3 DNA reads TGTGCCAGCAGCCCCGGGACTAGCGGGGCTTCTACGCAGTATTTT. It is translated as CASSPGTSGASTQYF.

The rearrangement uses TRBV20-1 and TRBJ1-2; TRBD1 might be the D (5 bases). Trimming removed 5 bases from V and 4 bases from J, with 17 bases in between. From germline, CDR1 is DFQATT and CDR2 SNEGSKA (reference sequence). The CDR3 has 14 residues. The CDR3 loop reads CSAAAGIIIYGYTF. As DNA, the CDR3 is TGCAGTGCTGCCGCAGGGATAATCATCTATGGCTACACCTTC.

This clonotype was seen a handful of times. The CDR3 DNA sequence: TGTGCCAGCATTGGCAGCCAAGAGACCCAGTACTTC. It is translated as CASIGSQETQYF. J is TRBJ2-5 and V is TRBV6-2 or TRBV6-3; D not resolved. V was cut by 7 bases and J by 1 base, with 7 bases left in between. CDR3 size: 12 residues. Per germline, CDR1 MNHEY and CDR2 SVGEGT.

CDR3 amino acids: CSALKGGATGELFF. The CDR3 DNA is TGCAGTGCCTTAAAGGGGGGGGCAACCGGGGAGCTGTTTTTT. The rearrangement uses TRBV20-1 and TRBJ2-2, with D tentatively TRBD2 (7 bases). The CDR3 spans 14 residues. Trimming cost V 6 bases and J 5 bases, with 16 bases left between them. Germline-derived CDR1 and CDR2 are DFQATT and SNEGSKA (reference sequence).

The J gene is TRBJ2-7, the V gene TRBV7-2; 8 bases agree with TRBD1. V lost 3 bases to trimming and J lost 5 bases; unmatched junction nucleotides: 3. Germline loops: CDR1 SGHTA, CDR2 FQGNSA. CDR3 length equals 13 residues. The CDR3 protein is CASSFMTGDEQYF. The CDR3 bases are TGTGCCAGCAGCTTTATGACAGGGGACGAGCAGTACTTC.

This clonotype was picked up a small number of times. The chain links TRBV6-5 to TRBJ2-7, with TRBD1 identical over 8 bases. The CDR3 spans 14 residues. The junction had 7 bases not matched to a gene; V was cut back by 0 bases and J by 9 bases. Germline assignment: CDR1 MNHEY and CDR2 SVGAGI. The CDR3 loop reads CASSYSAGGRGQYF. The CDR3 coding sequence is TGTGCCAGCAGTTACTCTGCAGGGGGCAGAGGGCAGTACTTC.

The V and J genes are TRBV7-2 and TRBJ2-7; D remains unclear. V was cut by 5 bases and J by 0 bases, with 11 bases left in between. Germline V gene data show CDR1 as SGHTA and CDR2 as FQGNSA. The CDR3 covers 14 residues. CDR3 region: CASSTTWNSYEQYF. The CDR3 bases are TGTGCCAGCAGCACGACCTGGAACTCCTACGAGCAGTACTTC.

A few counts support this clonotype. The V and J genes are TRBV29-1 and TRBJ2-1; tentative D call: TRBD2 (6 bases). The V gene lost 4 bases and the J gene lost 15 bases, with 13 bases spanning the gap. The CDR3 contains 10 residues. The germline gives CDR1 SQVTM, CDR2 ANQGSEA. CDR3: CSVVRELSFF. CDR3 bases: TGCAGCGTTGTCCGGGAGCTGTCGTTCTTC.

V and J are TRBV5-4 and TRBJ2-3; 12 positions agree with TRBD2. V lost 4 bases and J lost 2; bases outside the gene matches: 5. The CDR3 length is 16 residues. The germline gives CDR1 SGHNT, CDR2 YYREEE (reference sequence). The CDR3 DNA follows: TGTGCCAGCAGCCGCAGACTAGCGGGGGTCACAGATACGCAGTATTTT. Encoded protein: CASSRRLAGVTDTQYF.

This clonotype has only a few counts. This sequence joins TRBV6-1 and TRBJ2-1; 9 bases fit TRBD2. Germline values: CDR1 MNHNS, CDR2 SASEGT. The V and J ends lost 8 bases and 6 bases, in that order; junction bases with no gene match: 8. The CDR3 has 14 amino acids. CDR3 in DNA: TGTGCCAGCCATTCGGGACTAGCCGTCAATGAGCAGTTCTTC. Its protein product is CASHSGLAVNEQFF.

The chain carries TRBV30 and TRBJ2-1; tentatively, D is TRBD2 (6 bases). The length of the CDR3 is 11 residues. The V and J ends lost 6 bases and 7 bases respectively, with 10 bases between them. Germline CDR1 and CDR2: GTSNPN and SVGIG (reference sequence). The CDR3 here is CACAGGNEQFF. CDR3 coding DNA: TGTGCCTGCGCTGGGGGGAATGAGCAGTTCTTC.

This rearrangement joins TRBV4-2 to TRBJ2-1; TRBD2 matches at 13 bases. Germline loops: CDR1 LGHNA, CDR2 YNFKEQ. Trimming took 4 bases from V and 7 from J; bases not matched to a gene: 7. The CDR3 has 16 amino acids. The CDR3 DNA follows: TGTGCCAGCAGCCCTCTACTAGCGGGGGGGCCGAATGAGCAGTTCTTC. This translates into CASSPLLAGGPNEQFF.

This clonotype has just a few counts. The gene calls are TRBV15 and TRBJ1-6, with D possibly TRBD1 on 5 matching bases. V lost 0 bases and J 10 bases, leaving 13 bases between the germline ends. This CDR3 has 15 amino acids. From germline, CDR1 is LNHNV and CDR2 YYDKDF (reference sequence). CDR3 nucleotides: TGTGCCACCAGCAGAGACGGGACGGCCGAATCACCCCTCCACTTT. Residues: CATSRDGTAESPLHF. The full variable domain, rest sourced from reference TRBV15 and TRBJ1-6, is DAMVIQNPRYQVTQFGKPVTLSCSQTLNHNVMYWYQQKSSQAPKLLFHYYDKDFNNEADTPDNFQSRRPNTSFCFLDIRSPGLGDTAMYLCATSRDGTAESPLHFGNGTRLTVT.

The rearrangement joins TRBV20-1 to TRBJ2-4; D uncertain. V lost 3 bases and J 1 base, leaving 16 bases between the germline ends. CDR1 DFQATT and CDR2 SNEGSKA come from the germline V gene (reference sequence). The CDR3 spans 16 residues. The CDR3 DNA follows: TGCAGTGCTAGGTTCGGATCCCATCGGGCCAAAAACATTCAGTACTTC. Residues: CSARFGSHRAKNIQYF.

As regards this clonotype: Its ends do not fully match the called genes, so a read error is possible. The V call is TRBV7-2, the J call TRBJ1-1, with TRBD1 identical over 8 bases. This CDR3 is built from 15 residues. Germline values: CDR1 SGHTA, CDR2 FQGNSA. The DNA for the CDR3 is TGTGCCAGCAGCATAAAGGCATCAGGGGGCACTGTAGCTTTCTTT. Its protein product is CASSIKASGGTVAFF.

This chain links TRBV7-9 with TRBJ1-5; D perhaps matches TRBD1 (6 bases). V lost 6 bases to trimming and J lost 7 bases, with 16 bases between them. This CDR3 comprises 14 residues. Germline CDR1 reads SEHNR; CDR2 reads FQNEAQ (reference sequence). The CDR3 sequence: CASSTDRIGQPQHF. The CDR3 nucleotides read TGTGCCAGCAGTACTGACAGGATTGGACAGCCCCAGCATTTT. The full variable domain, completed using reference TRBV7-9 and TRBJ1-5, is DTGVSQNPRHKITKRGQNVTFRCDPISEHNRLYWYRQTLGQGPEFLTYFQNEAQLEKSRLLSDRFSAERPKGSFSTLEIQRTEQGDSAMYLCASSTDRIGQPQHFGDGTRLSIL.

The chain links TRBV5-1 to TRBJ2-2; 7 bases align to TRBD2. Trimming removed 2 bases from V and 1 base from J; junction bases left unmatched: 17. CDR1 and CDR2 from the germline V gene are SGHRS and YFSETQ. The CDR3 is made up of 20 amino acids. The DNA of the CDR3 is TGCGCCAGCAGCTTTAGCCCTGCCGGACAAGCGGGGAAGAACACCGGGGAGCTGTTTTTT. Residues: CASSFSPAGQAGKNTGELFF.

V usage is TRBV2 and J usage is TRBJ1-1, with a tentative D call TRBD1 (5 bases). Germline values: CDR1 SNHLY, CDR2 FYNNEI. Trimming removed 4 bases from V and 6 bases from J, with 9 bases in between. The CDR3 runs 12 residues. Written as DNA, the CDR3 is TGTGCCAGCAGTGGGGACGGGTCTGAAGCTTTCTTT. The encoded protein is CASSGDGSEAFF.

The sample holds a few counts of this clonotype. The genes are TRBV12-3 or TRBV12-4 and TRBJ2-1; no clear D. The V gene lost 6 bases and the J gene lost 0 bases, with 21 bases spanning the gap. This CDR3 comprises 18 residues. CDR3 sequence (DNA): TGTGCCAGCAGCCCCATTATAACGGGCCCGAGCTCCTACAATGAGCAGTTCTTC. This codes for CASSPIITGPSSYNEQFF.